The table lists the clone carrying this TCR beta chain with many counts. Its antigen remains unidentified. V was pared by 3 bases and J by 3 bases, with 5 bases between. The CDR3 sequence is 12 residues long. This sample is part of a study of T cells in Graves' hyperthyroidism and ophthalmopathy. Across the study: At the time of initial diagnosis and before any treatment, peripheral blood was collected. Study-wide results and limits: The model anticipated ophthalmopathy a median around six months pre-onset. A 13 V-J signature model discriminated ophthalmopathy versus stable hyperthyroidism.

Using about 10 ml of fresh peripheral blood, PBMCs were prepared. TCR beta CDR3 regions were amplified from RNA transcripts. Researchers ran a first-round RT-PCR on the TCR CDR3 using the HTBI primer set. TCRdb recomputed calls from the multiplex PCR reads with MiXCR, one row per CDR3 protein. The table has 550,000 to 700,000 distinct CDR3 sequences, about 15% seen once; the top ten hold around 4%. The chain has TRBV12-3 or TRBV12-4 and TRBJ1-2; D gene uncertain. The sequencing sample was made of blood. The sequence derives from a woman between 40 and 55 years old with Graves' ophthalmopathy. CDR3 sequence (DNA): TGTGCCAGCAGTTTTGAGGACTATGGCTACACCTTC. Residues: CASSFEDYGYTF.